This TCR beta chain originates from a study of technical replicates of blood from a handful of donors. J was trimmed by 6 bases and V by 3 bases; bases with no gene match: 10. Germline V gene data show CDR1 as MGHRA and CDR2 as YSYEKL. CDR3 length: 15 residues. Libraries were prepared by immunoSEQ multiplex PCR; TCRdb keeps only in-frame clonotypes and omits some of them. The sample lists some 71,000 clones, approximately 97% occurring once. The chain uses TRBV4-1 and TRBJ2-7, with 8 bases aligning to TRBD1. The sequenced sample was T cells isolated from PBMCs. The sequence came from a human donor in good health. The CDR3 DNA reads TGCGCCAGCAGCCACTCAGGGGGCGCGGCTGGCGAGCAGTACTTC. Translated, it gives CASSHSGGAAGEQYF.